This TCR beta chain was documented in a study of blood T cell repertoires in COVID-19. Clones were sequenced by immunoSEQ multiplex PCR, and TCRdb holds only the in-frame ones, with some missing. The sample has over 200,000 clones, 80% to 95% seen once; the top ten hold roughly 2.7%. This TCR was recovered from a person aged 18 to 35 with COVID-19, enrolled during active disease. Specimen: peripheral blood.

CDR3 amino acids: CATSDGTASRYGYTF. CDR3 DNA: TGTGCCACCAGTGATGGGACAGCCTCCAGGTATGGCTACACCTTC. V and J are TRBV24-1 and TRBJ1-2; 7 nucleotides agree with TRBD1. In germline, CDR1 is KGHDR, CDR2 SFDVKD. The CDR3 runs 15 residues. With V trimmed by 3 bases and J by 5 bases, 8 bases remained unmatched.